The 32 T cell receptor beta chains in this list originate from one sample, sequenced in a study of vaccination effects on CD4 cells after COVID-19. No antigen has been identified for these receptors. The repertoire was sequenced with immunoSEQ multiplex PCR; TCRdb's copy has only in-frame clones and lacks some. The sample gives around 47,000 clones, approximately 70% of which show up once; more than 30% is in the top ten. Prior to sequencing, the ViraFEST assay stimulated PBMC with viral peptide pools, which expanded the antigen-specific CD4+ T cells. Researchers isolated CD4+ T cells once around 11 days of culture had elapsed. Between March and December 2020, the person had a SARS-CoV-2 infection that PCR confirmed. The source was CD4+ T cells from PBMCs cultured with a peptide pool, collected before COVID-19 vaccination. Receptors were obtained from a human donor who had a prior SARS-CoV-2 infection.

A single count supports this clone. The V gene is TRBV5-1, the J gene TRBJ2-3, with 9 nucleotides matching TRBD2. V lost 5 bases to trimming and J lost 3 bases; unmatched junction nucleotides: 4. Germline CDR1 is SGHRS and CDR2 is YFSETQ. The CDR3 is made up of 14 amino acids. The CDR3 DNA sequence: TGCGCCAGCAGACCAGCGGGAGGTACAGATACGCAGTATTTT. Encoded protein: CASRPAGGTDTQYF.

This sequence joins TRBV21-1 and TRBJ2-3; TRBD2, the D gene given by the table, was not confirmed from the DNA. TRBV21-1 represents a pseudogene. The length of the CDR3 is 12 residues. CDR3 loop: CASSLEGDTQYF. As DNA, the CDR3 is TGTGCCAGCAGCCTGGAGGGAGATACGCAGTATTTT.

This chain connects TRBV5-4 to TRBJ2-3; tentatively, D is TRBD1 or TRBD2 (6 bases each). This CDR3 spans 15 amino acids. The germline V gene encodes CDR1 SGHNT and CDR2 YYREEE (reference sequence). V was pared by 3 bases and J by 2 bases, with 13 bases between. CDR3 sequence reads: CASSSRGGHTDTQYF. The CDR3, as DNA: TGTGCCAGCAGCTCCAGGGGAGGACACACAGATACGCAGTATTTT.

This clone showed up just once. V and J are TRBV11-2 and TRBJ2-1; no clear D. The CDR3 has 15 amino acids. CDR1 and CDR2 (germline): SGHAT, FQNNGV. The V end was cut by 2 bases, the J end by 0 bases, with 8 bases between. The CDR3 spells CASSLLAASYNEQFF. The CDR3 DNA is TGTGCCAGCAGCTTATTGGCGGCCTCCTACAATGAGCAGTTCTTC.

The chain employs TRBV7-6 and TRBJ2-5; D is possibly TRBD1 (5 bases). The CDR3 runs to 15 residues. CDR1 and CDR2 (germline): SGHVS, FNYEAQ. V lost 1 base, J lost 4 bases, and 13 bases lay in between. CDR3 in amino acids: CASSLVRAGSETQYF. CDR3 nucleotides: TGTGCCAGCAGCTTAGTACGTGCAGGGTCAGAGACCCAGTACTTC. The variable domain in full, completed from reference TRBV7-6 and TRBJ2-5, reads GAGVSQSPRYKVTKRGQDVALRCDPISGHVSLYWYRQALGQGPEFLTYFNYEAQQDKSGLPNDRFSAERPEGSISTLTIQRTEQRDSAMYRCASSLVRAGSETQYFGPGTRLLVL.

The chain employs TRBV6-5 and TRBJ1-6; D gene ambiguous. Germline V lookup: CDR1 MNHEY, CDR2 SVGAGI. V was trimmed by 6 bases and J by 16 bases, leaving 16 bases between them. This CDR3 comprises 12 residues. CDR3 bases: TGTGCCAGCAGCCCCCGGAGTGAGGTGCTCCACTTT. It yields the protein CASSPRSEVLHF.

This clone has more than one count but fewer than ten. The J gene is TRBJ1-3, the V gene TRBV4-2, with no clear D. Germline CDR1 is LGHNA and CDR2 is YNFKEQ. The CDR3 totals 15 residues. Trimming removed 3 bases at V and 4 bases at J, with 13 bases between. The DNA of the CDR3 is TGTGCCAGCAGCCACGGCCAGCAACGGGGAAACACCATATATTTT. As protein: CASSHGQQRGNTIYF.

This clone was counted a few times. This chain joins TRBV2 and TRBJ2-2; 8 bases agree with TRBD1. CDR1 and CDR2 from the germline V gene are SNHLY and FYNNEI. The CDR3 sequence is 15 residues long. The trim removed 5 bases at V and 6 bases at J, leaving 8 bases unmatched. CDR3 residues: CASSPTRTGSGELFF. The CDR3, as DNA: TGTGCCAGCAGTCCCACCCGGACAGGGTCCGGGGAGCTGTTTTTT.

This clone was seen just once. CDR3 protein: CASSQDLGASLREQYF. In DNA, the CDR3 is TGTGCCAGCAGCCAAGATCTTGGAGCGAGCCTACGAGAGCAGTACTTC. The chain couples TRBV4-2 to TRBJ2-7; D not resolved. The CDR3 length is 16 residues. Per germline, CDR1 LGHNA and CDR2 YNFKEQ. With 0 bases removed from V and 7 bases from J, the gap between germline ends came to 19 bases.

The chain uses TRBV5-5 and TRBJ2-1; the D gene could be TRBD1 or TRBD2 (6 bases each). Looked up from germline, CDR1 is SGHKS and CDR2 is YYEKEE (reference sequence). Trimming took 4 bases from V and 6 from J, leaving 26 bases between them. CDR3 length equals 18 residues. CDR3: CASSRGGPGRGYPNEQFF. The CDR3 DNA reads TGTGCCAGCAGCCGAGGGGGGCCCGGCAGGGGATATCCCAATGAGCAGTTCTTC.

This chain uses TRBV14 with TRBJ1-1, with 7 positions matching TRBD1. This CDR3 is 14 amino acids long. V shed 1 base and J 11 bases; nucleotides not matched to a gene: 10. Germline loops: CDR1 SGHDN, CDR2 FVKESK. CDR3 region: CASSQGRYRGWAFF. CDR3 DNA: TGTGCCAGCAGCCAAGGACGTTACAGGGGCTGGGCTTTCTTT.

J is TRBJ2-7 and V is TRBV10-3, with 8 bases aligning to TRBD2. Looked up from germline, CDR1 is ENHRY and CDR2 is SYGVKD. This CDR3 spans 14 amino acids. The V gene end was trimmed by 4 bases and the J gene end by 1 base; junction bases not matched to a gene: 3. This CDR3 reads CAISAAGGSYEQYF. The DNA of the CDR3 is TGTGCCATCAGTGCGGCGGGGGGATCCTACGAGCAGTACTTC.

The rearrangement uses TRBV4-3 and TRBJ2-1; 9 bases fit TRBD2. V lost 4 bases to trimming and J lost 5 bases; unmatched junction nucleotides: 12. In germline, CDR1 is LGHNA, CDR2 YSLEER. The CDR3 loop spans 17 amino acids. The CDR3 sequence: CASSPAALAGTDNEQFF. For the CDR3, the DNA is TGCGCCAGCAGCCCCGCGGCGCTAGCGGGGACTGACAATGAGCAGTTCTTC.

The gene calls are TRBV7-2 and TRBJ1-1; the D gene is possibly TRBD1 (6 bases). Between the trimmed V and J ends, which lost 2 bases and 11 bases, there was a span of 21 bases. CDR1 is SGHTA and CDR2 is FQGNSA in the germline V gene. The CDR3 has 15 residues. The CDR3 DNA reads TGTGCCAGCAGCTTAAACGGTGGGGGGGGCTTGAGGGCTTTCTTT. It codes for CASSLNGGGGLRAFF.

The CDR3 spells CASSLDGGTYEQYF. Here the CDR3 DNA reads TGTGCCAGCAGCTTGGACGGGGGGACCTACGAGCAGTACTTC. The chain uses TRBV5-4 and TRBJ2-7; 7 nucleotides agree with TRBD2. Per germline, CDR1 SGHNT and CDR2 YYREEE (reference sequence). The CDR3 has 14 amino acids. V trimming: 0 bases; J trimming: 2 bases; junction bases outside the gene matches: 2.

This rearrangement joins TRBV9 to TRBJ2-5, with D hard to call. There are 15 residues in the CDR3. CDR1 SGDLS and CDR2 YYNGEE come from the germline V gene. The V and J ends lost 0 bases and 2 bases respectively, with 11 bases between them. CDR3 nucleotide sequence: TGTGCCAGCAGCGTAGGTCAGGCCAGGCAAGAGACCCAGTACTTC. Its translation: CASSVGQARQETQYF.

This clone showed up just a few times. The gene calls are TRBV6-5 and TRBJ1-4; 10 bases map to TRBD1. From germline, CDR1 is MNHEY and CDR2 SVGAGI. CDR3 length equals 15 residues. The V and J ends lost 4 bases and 7 bases, in that order; junction bases with no gene match: 6. As DNA, the CDR3 is TGTGCCAGCAGTTCCCGGACAGGGGGATTTGAAAAACTGTTTTTT. Translating gives CASSSRTGGFEKLFF.

The rearrangement joins TRBV7-9 to TRBJ2-6; D possibly corresponds to TRBD1 (5 bases). The germline V gene encodes CDR1 SEHNR and CDR2 FQNEAQ (reference sequence). V was pared by 0 bases and J by 4 bases, with 7 bases between. The CDR3 consists of 15 residues. CDR3 in amino acids: CASSLARTGANVLTF. The CDR3 coding sequence is TGTGCCAGCAGCTTAGCAAGGACAGGGGCCAACGTCCTGACTTTC.

V is TRBV19 and J is TRBJ2-1, with TRBD2 matching 11 bases. Trimming took 0 bases from V and 4 from J; bases not matched to a gene: 8. CDR3 size: 18 residues. From germline, CDR1 is LNHDA and CDR2 SQIVND (reference sequence). The CDR3 DNA sequence: TGTGCCAGTAGTATAGACCGTCCGGGACTAGCGGTTTACAATGAGCAGTTCTTC. This translates into CASSIDRPGLAVYNEQFF.

The chain employs TRBV9 and TRBJ1-6; D remains unclear. The V gene's germline CDR1 is SGDLS and CDR2 YYNGEE. The V end was cut by 3 bases, the J end by 0 bases, with 16 bases between. The CDR3 spans 18 residues. CDR3 residues: CASSATGSQSSYNSPLHF. CDR3 nucleotide sequence: TGTGCCAGCAGCGCCACGGGGTCTCAAAGCTCCTATAATTCACCCCTCCACTTT.

The sample holds a few counts of this clone. This chain uses TRBV30 with TRBJ1-3; the D is unclear. Germline loops: CDR1 GTSNPN, CDR2 SVGIG (reference sequence). The CDR3 runs 16 residues. The V gene lost 2 bases and the J gene lost 2 bases, with 16 bases spanning the gap. The CDR3 DNA reads TGTGCCTGGAGTAATTTTAGGGTTAAAACTGGAAACACCATATATTTT. It translates to CAWSNFRVKTGNTIYF.

V gene TRBV10-3 combines with J gene TRBJ1-6, with D hard to call. The ends were cut back, 2 bases at V and 4 bases at J, with 9 bases in the middle. Germline values: CDR1 ENHRY, CDR2 SYGVKD. This CDR3 has 15 amino acids. CDR3 sequence reads: CAISEIEGYNSPLHF. CDR3 nucleotide sequence: TGTGCCATCAGTGAGATCGAGGGTTATAATTCACCCCTCCACTTT.

This chain uses TRBV12-3 or TRBV12-4 with TRBJ1-4, with D hard to call. The CDR3 runs to 13 residues. The V end lost 6 bases, the J end lost 8 bases, and 13 bases lay between the germline ends. CDR3 DNA: TGTGCCAGCAGCATAAATCATGCCGAAAAACTGTTTTTT. This codes for CASSINHAEKLFF.

CDR3 amino acids: CASRALGSEAFF. As DNA, the CDR3 is TGTGCCAGCAGGGCATTGGGCTCTGAAGCTTTCTTT. V usage is TRBV6-5 and J usage is TRBJ1-1; D is ambiguous. The CDR3 is made up of 12 amino acids. V gave up 6 bases and J gave up 6 bases, with 11 bases separating them. From germline, CDR1 is MNHEY and CDR2 SVGAGI.

This rearrangement joins TRBV4-1 to TRBJ1-6; 9 bases map to TRBD1. The CDR3 is made up of 16 amino acids. Per germline, CDR1 MGHRA and CDR2 YSYEKL. Trimming removed 4 bases from V and 5 bases from J; junction bases left unmatched: 6. CDR3 nucleotide sequence: TGCGCCAGCAGCCCGAGATGGACAGGGGATAATTCACCCCTCCACTTT. Its protein product is CASSPRWTGDNSPLHF.

The V and J genes are TRBV9 and TRBJ2-3; D remains unclear. V shed 4 bases and J shed 5 bases, with 11 bases lying between them. The CDR3 contains 13 residues. CDR1 SGDLS and CDR2 YYNGEE come from the germline V gene. The CDR3 loop reads CASSPYSRDTQYF. Written as DNA, the CDR3 is TGTGCCAGCAGCCCCTATTCCCGAGATACGCAGTATTTT.

V usage is TRBV24-1 and J usage is TRBJ2-7, with D tentatively TRBD2 (5 bases). CDR3 length: 13 residues. Deletions cut 4 bases from V and 3 bases from J, with 9 bases between. The germline CDR1 and CDR2 sequences are KGHDR and SFDVKD. CDR3 in DNA: TGTGCCACCAGTGACCCCACTAGCTACGAGCAGTACTTC. It yields the protein CATSDPTSYEQYF.

This clone has just one count. J is TRBJ2-7 and V is TRBV7-3; possible D gene TRBD1, 5 bases. Trimming cost V 5 bases and J 1 base, with 12 bases left between them. Germline CDR1 and CDR2: SGHTA and FQGTGA. The CDR3 totals 14 residues. The CDR3 DNA is TGTGCCAGCAGCCCCTCCAGGGATTCCTACGAGCAGTACTTC. Protein product: CASSPSRDSYEQYF.

The genes are TRBV18 and TRBJ2-1; the D call may be TRBD1 or TRBD2 (5 bases each). The CDR3 covers 16 residues. In germline, CDR1 is KGHSH, CDR2 LQKENI. V shed 3 bases and J shed 4 bases, with 16 bases lying between them. CDR3 region: CASSPTLGTKYNEQFF. Written as DNA, the CDR3 is TGTGCCAGCTCACCTACTTTAGGGACCAAATACAATGAGCAGTTCTTC.

The chain has TRBV5-1 and TRBJ2-5; D remains ambiguous. This CDR3 spans 14 amino acids. Looked up from germline, CDR1 is SGHRS and CDR2 is YFSETQ. V lost 0 bases, J lost 5 bases, and 11 bases lay in between. Here the CDR3 reads CASSLVGQWETQYF. CDR3 sequence (DNA): TGCGCCAGCAGCTTGGTTGGCCAATGGGAGACCCAGTACTTC.

J is TRBJ2-2 and V is TRBV7-9, with no clear D. V was shortened by 8 bases and J by 5 bases, with 9 bases between the two germline ends. Germline lookup yields CDR1 SEHNR and CDR2 FQNEAQ (reference sequence). The CDR3 is 12 amino acids. In nucleotides, the CDR3 is TGTGCCAGCCAAGCCCAGACCGGGGAGCTGTTTTTT. Encoded protein: CASQAQTGELFF. Drawing the rest from reference TRBV7-9 and TRBJ2-2, the complete variable domain is DTGVSQNPRHKITKRGQNVTFRCDPISEHNRLYWYRQTLGQGPEFLTYFQNEAQLEKSRLLSDRFSAERPKGSFSTLEIQRTEQGDSAMYLCASQAQTGELFFGEGSRLTVL.

The rearrangement links TRBV2 to TRBJ2-1, with a possible D match to TRBD2 (6 bases). Trimming left V 3 bases short and J 9 bases short, with 12 bases between. This CDR3 has 13 amino acids. CDR1 and CDR2 (germline): SNHLY, FYNNEI. CDR3 residues: CASSDYQGGEQFF. CDR3 DNA sequence: TGTGCCAGCAGTGATTATCAGGGAGGTGAGCAGTTCTTC.